Sequencing of this T cell receptor beta chain was carried out in a study of T-cell memory formation after mild COVID-19. General study results and limits: Clones that contracted from day 15 to 85 had balanced CD4/CD8; later expanders were CD4+ biased.

TCR alpha and TCR beta cDNA libraries with sample barcodes and UMIs came from 5'RACE using constant-segment primers. MiXCR was run by TCRdb on the 5' RACE reads, yielding one entry per CDR3 protein. The profile covers about 250,000 distinct CDR3 sequences, with roughly 15% appearing a single time and 2.1% taken by the ten largest. This CDR3 is 15 amino acids long. Trimming took 6 bases from V and 3 from J, leaving 18 bases between them. In regard to this clonotype: The target antigen is unknown.

The chain links TRBV12-3 or TRBV12-4 to TRBJ2-7; perhaps D is TRBD1 or TRBD2 (5 bases each). The origin of this receptor is an adult woman who had mild COVID-19 (a few samples of this study predate the infection). Cell type and time point are not known. The source material was PBMCs or a T cell subset sorted from them (not recorded which). CDR3 nucleotide sequence: TGTGCCAGCAGCGGACGGGACGGGTACATCTACGAGCAGTACTTC. It yields the protein CASSGRDGYIYEQYF.